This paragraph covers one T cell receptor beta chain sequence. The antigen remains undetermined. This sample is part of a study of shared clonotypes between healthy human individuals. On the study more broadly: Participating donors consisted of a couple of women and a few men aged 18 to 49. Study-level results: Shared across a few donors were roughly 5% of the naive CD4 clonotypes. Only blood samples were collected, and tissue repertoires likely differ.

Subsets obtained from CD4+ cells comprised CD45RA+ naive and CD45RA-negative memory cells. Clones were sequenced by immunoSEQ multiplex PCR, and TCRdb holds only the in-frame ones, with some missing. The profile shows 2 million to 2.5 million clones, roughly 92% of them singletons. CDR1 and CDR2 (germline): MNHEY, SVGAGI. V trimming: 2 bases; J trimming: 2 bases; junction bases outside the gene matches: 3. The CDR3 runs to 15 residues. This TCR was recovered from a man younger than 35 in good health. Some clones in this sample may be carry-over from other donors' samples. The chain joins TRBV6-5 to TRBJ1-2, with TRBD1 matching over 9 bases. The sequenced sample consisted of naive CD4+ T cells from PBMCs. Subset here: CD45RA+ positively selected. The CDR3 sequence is CASSYTGTGNYGYTF. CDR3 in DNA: TGTGCCAGCAGTTACACCGGGACAGGGAACTATGGCTACACCTTC.